Below, 20 T cell receptor beta chains from the same sample are listed, as sequenced in a study of cytomegalovirus exposure and HLA in healthy donors. Use of 60 Vbeta and 13 Jbeta primers characterized the PCR. The data were produced by immunoSEQ multiplex PCR, yet TCRdb's version contains in-frame clones alone and is incomplete. The sample has roughly 200,000 clones, roughly 80% seen once. The sample consisted of PBMCs. The source of these receptors is a female donor in good health and CMV-seronegative.

The sample holds a few counts of this clone. The chain links TRBV7-6 to TRBJ2-3, with 7 positions matching TRBD1. Germline CDR1 reads SGHVS; CDR2 reads FNYEAQ. With V trimmed by 5 bases and J by 5 bases, 4 bases remained unmatched. CDR3 length: 13 residues. CDR3 nucleotide sequence: TGTGCCAGCAGCAGAGGGGGCATAGATACGCAGTATTTT. Its translation is CASSRGGIDTQYF.

J is TRBJ2-1 and V is TRBV7-8; the match to TRBD2 covers 12 bases. The CDR3 sequence is 18 residues long. Per germline, CDR1 SGHVS and CDR2 FQNEAQ. The V gene end was trimmed by 3 bases and the J gene end by 8 bases; junction bases not matched to a gene: 14. The CDR3 nucleotides read TGTGCCAGCAGCTTTAGGGAGACTAGCGGGAGCAGAATCCATGAGCAGTTCTTC. Translating it yields CASSFRETSGSRIHEQFF.

There are a few counts of this clone. This chain connects TRBV5-1 to TRBJ1-1; weak D call: TRBD1 (6 bases). Trimming removed 4 bases from V and 1 base from J, with 17 bases in between. The germline V gene has CDR1 SGHRS and CDR2 YFSETQ. The CDR3 length is 16 residues. The CDR3 nucleotides are TGCGCCAGCAGCCCCGGTGGGGGGGGGCGGAACACTGAAGCTTTCTTT. It codes for CASSPGGGGRNTEAFF.

V is TRBV6-4 and J is TRBJ1-2, with D hard to call. CDR3 size: 14 residues. CDR1 is MRHNA and CDR2 is SNTAGT in the germline V gene. V was clipped by 6 bases and J by 3 bases, with 14 bases between them. The CDR3 sequence is CASSPKGRDYGYTF. The CDR3 DNA reads as TGTGCCAGCAGCCCAAAAGGGAGGGACTATGGCTACACCTTC.

The gene calls are TRBV7-8 and TRBJ1-6, with D tentatively TRBD1 (5 bases). V shed 5 bases and J shed 10 bases, with 18 bases lying between them. This CDR3 comprises 15 residues. Per germline, CDR1 SGHVS and CDR2 FQNEAQ. CDR3 in amino acids: CASSTRQWNESPLHF. The CDR3, as DNA: TGTGCCAGCAGCACGCGACAGTGGAATGAATCACCCCTCCACTTT.

The chain has TRBV7-2 and TRBJ2-7; D remains ambiguous. Trimming took off 2 bases at V and 2 bases at J, with 7 bases between the two ends. Germline CDR1 SGHTA, CDR2 FQGNSA. The CDR3 is 13 amino acids. The CDR3 sequence: CASSLQVTYEQYF. DNA of the CDR3: TGTGCCAGCAGCTTACAGGTTACCTACGAGCAGTACTTC.

V and J are TRBV28 and TRBJ1-5, with 7 positions matching TRBD1. The CDR3 is 13 amino acids. Germline CDR1 MDHEN, CDR2 SYDVKM. Trimming removed 3 bases from V and 6 bases from J; junction bases left unmatched: 2. In nucleotides, the CDR3 is TGTGCCAGCAGTTTGACAGGGTTTCAGCCCCAGCATTTT. Its protein is CASSLTGFQPQHF. Combining the CDR3 with reference TRBV28 and TRBJ1-5 gives the whole variable domain DVKVTQSSRYLVKRTGEKVFLECVQDMDHENMFWYRQDPGLGLRLIYFSYDVKMKEKGDIPEGYSVSREKKERFSLILESASTNQTSMYLCASSLTGFQPQHFGDGTRLSIL.

This sequence joins TRBV30 and TRBJ1-3; D not resolved. Germline V gene lookup returns CDR1 GTSNPN and CDR2 SVGIG (reference sequence). Trimming took 1 base from V and 0 from J, leaving 13 bases between them. This CDR3 is 16 amino acids long. CDR3 region: CAWSGYSGSSGNTIYF. Written as DNA, the CDR3 is TGTGCCTGGAGTGGTTATTCCGGGAGCTCTGGAAACACCATATATTTT.

The chain couples TRBV4-1 to TRBJ2-1; 13 bases are a match to TRBD2. The V segment lost 8 bases and the J segment 9 bases; nucleotides outside the gene matches: 7. The CDR3 spans 14 residues. Germline CDR1 and CDR2: MGHRA and YSYEKL. CDR3 protein: CASAGLAGAGEQFF. CDR3 nucleotides: TGCGCCAGCGCTGGACTAGCGGGAGCTGGTGAGCAGTTCTTC.

The chain employs TRBV7-2 and TRBJ2-4, with 8 bases aligning to TRBD2. V trimming: 3 bases; J trimming: 0 bases; junction bases outside the gene matches: 4. This CDR3 comprises 16 residues. Germline V gene lookup returns CDR1 SGHTA and CDR2 FQGNSA. The CDR3 sequence is CASSLFAGGAKNIQYF. The DNA for the CDR3 is TGTGCCAGCAGCTTGTTTGCGGGAGGAGCCAAAAACATTCAGTACTTC.

This clone has more than one count but fewer than ten. The chain recombines TRBV29-1 with TRBJ2-1; perhaps TRBD1 as D (6 bases). The length of the CDR3 is 14 residues. V gave up 4 bases and J gave up 6 bases, with 16 bases separating them. In germline, CDR1 is SQVTM, CDR2 ANQGSEA. CDR3 amino acids: CSVAPAARGNEQFF. The CDR3 bases are TGCAGCGTTGCGCCGGCTGCCAGGGGCAATGAGCAGTTCTTC.

This chain links TRBV5-1 with TRBJ2-1; 8 bases map to TRBD2. Germline-derived CDR1 and CDR2 are SGHRS and YFSETQ. The CDR3 has 15 amino acids. J was trimmed by 12 bases and V by 4 bases; bases with no gene match: 15. CDR3 nucleotides: TGCGCCAGCAGCCCCGGGGGGGGCGATCATTTTCGGCAGTTCTTC. It encodes CASSPGGGDHFRQFF.

The V gene is TRBV5-1, the J gene TRBJ2-3; TRBD2 is a possible D gene (7 bases). The germline gives CDR1 SGHRS, CDR2 YFSETQ. The length of the CDR3 is 15 residues. Trimming shortened V by 0 bases and J by 2 bases, and 10 bases separated the two germline ends. The CDR3 spells CASSLEGGVTDTQYF. CDR3 coding DNA: TGCGCCAGCAGCTTGGAGGGGGGGGTCACAGATACGCAGTATTTT.

This clone was seen only a few times. The CDR3 sequence: CASSLDGTRYEQYF. Here the CDR3 DNA reads TGTGCCAGCAGCTTAGATGGGACAAGGTACGAGCAGTACTTC. This rearrangement joins TRBV7-2 to TRBJ2-7, with D possibly matching TRBD1 (6 bases). The CDR3 is made up of 14 amino acids. V lost 1 base and J 4 bases, leaving 11 bases between the germline ends. CDR1 and CDR2 (germline): SGHTA, FQGNSA.

In DNA form, the CDR3 reads TGTGCCAGCAGCCAAGATTGGGGGGACGCGCAGTATTTT. This encodes CASSQDWGDAQYF. V is TRBV14 and J is TRBJ2-3; maybe TRBD2 (6 bases). Germline values: CDR1 SGHDN, CDR2 FVKESK. V was cut by 0 bases and J by 10 bases, with 11 bases left in between. CDR3 size: 13 residues.

CDR3 DNA sequence: TGTGCCTGGGGCAAGGGGGATACGCAGTATTTT. Its protein product is CAWGKGDTQYF. This rearrangement joins TRBV30 to TRBJ2-3; possible D gene TRBD1, 5 bases. There are 11 residues in the CDR3. Looked up from germline, CDR1 is GTSNPN and CDR2 is SVGIG (reference sequence). The V and J ends lost 5 bases and 6 bases respectively, with 9 bases between them.

The V gene is TRBV9, the J gene TRBJ2-3; 8 bases match TRBD2. Germline CDR1 reads SGDLS; CDR2 reads YYNGEE. The CDR3 contains 15 residues. The V segment lost 0 bases and the J segment 5 bases; nucleotides outside the gene matches: 5. The CDR3 sequence: CASSVGRGEGDTQYF. The DNA for the CDR3 is TGTGCCAGCAGCGTAGGGCGGGGGGAAGGAGATACGCAGTATTTT.

V is TRBV9 and J is TRBJ2-3; D gene uncertain. The CDR3 is made up of 15 amino acids. CDR1 is SGDLS and CDR2 is YYNGEE in the germline V gene. The V end was cut by 0 bases, the J end by 2 bases, with 10 bases between. The CDR3 DNA is TGTGCCAGCAGCGTAGCGGTACTGCCCACAGATACGCAGTATTTT. Protein sequence: CASSVAVLPTDTQYF.

This sequence joins TRBV2 and TRBJ1-5, with D perhaps TRBD1 (6 bases). V lost 2 bases and J 6 bases, leaving 11 bases between the germline ends. This CDR3 comprises 14 residues. CDR1 SNHLY and CDR2 FYNNEI come from the germline V gene. The CDR3 loop is CASSENREGQPQHF. The CDR3 coding sequence is TGTGCCAGCAGTGAAAACAGGGAGGGTCAGCCCCAGCATTTT.

Only a few counts were recorded for this clone. The chain links TRBV7-2 to TRBJ2-1, with a possible D match to TRBD1 (5 bases). The germline gives CDR1 SGHTA, CDR2 FQGNSA. Trimming shortened V by 1 base and J by 3 bases, and 10 bases separated the two germline ends. This CDR3 spans 15 amino acids. CDR3 coding DNA: TGTGCCAGCAGCTTAGTCGGGCAGGGCTACAATGAGCAGTTCTTC. It is translated as CASSLVGQGYNEQFF.